In this sample, the clone carrying this TCR beta chain turned up a few times. Its antigen is as yet unknown. The sample originates from a study of cytomegalovirus exposure and HLA in healthy donors. Study-level findings and limits: Later on, a genetic analysis was performed. It linked a missense variant in DCLRE1C with V- and J-gene trimming of TCR beta.

This CDR3 is built from 15 residues. V gave up 2 bases and J gave up 6 bases, with 13 bases separating them. Germline V CDR1 and CDR2: SNHLY, FYNNEI. Primers included in the PCR were 60 Vbeta and 13 Jbeta primers. Assay used: immunoSEQ multiplex PCR; TCRdb lists only in-frame clones, some missing. The sample has some 98,000 clones; around 80% are singletons. The TCR sequence derives from a man in his forties in good health and CMV-seronegative. J is TRBJ2-2 and V is TRBV2; D is possibly TRBD2 (6 bases). Sequencing used PBMCs. The chain's CDR3 is CASSEFGGASGELFF. The CDR3 region has the DNA TGTGCCAGCAGTGAATTTGGAGGGGCATCCGGGGAGCTGTTTTTT.